Sequencing of this TCR beta chain was carried out in a study of T cells in localized non-small cell lung cancer. Study results and caveats: In uninvolved adjacent lung, T cell clonality reached its highest value, exceeding tumor. Heterogeneity stays possible, as sequencing covered only one tumor region. Among blood samples, higher T cell density accompanied longer overall survival. Researchers found a median approximately 50 of the top 100 tumor clones in adjacent lung.

Produced via immunoSEQ multiplex PCR; TCRdb's table is partial and in-frame only. The sample lists approximately 76,000 clones; around 81% were seen once. Trimming cost V 0 bases and J 2 bases, with 6 bases left between them. This CDR3 region has 15 residues. CDR1 and CDR2 from the germline V gene are SGDLS and YYNGEE. Comment on this clone: Its antigen is not known.

This TCR came from a female donor of 60 years or more with stage I lung adenocarcinoma. Sequencing used peripheral blood, obtained before any cancer treatment. The chain uses TRBV9 and TRBJ1-6; possible D gene TRBD1, 6 bases. As DNA, the CDR3 is TGTGCCAGCAGCGTAGAGGGGGCCTATAATTCACCCCTCCACTTT. It codes for CASSVEGAYNSPLHF.